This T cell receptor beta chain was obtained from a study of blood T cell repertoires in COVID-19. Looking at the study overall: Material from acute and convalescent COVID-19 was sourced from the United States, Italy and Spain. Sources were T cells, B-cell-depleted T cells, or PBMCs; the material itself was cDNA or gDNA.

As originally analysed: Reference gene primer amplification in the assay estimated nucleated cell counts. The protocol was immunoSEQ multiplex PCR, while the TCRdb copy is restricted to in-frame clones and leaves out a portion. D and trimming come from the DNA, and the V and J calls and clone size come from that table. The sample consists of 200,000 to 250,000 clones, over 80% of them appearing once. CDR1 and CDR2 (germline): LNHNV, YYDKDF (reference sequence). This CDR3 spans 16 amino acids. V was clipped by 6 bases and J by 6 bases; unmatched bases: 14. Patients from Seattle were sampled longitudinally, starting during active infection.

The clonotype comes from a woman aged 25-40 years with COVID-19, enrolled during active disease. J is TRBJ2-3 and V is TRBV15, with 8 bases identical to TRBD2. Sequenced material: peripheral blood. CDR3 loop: CATSETSSGTGDTQYF. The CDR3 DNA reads TGTGCCACCAGTGAAACGAGTAGCGGGACGGGGGATACGCAGTATTTT.